This T cell receptor (beta chain) was found in a study of human T cells and chemical hapten exposure. On the study more broadly: A 2 cm by 2 cm inner upper arm patch received 2% DPC for sensitization. Affected patients, primarily female, had alopecia areata, totalis or universalis.

Losses at the gene ends were 2 bases for V and 2 bases for J; bases not matched to a gene: 5. Germline-derived CDR1 and CDR2 are SEHNR and FQNEAQ (reference sequence). The CDR3 loop spans 16 amino acids. Time point: pre-sensitization, week 0. The sample's treatment: therapeutic diphenylcyclopropenone sensitization with weekly scalp DPC. The drawing of blood occurred before each patch test was applied. TCRdb passed the RACE reads through MiXCR, listing each CDR3 protein once. The data hold roughly 100,000 distinct CDR3 sequences, with 9.6% observed a single time. This clonotype has ten or more counts. Its antigen is not identified. Study conclusions and caveats: Having alopecia, the donors may differ immunologically from healthy people.

Sequences were derived from whole blood, sampled in connection with sensitization to the hapten diphenylcyclopropenone (DPC). The sequence was obtained from a woman in her thirties or forties with alopecia areata. Some clones in this sample may be carry-over from other donors' samples. V is TRBV7-9 and J is TRBJ2-2; 7 positions match TRBD2. The CDR3 here is CASSLSGVSNTGELFF. The CDR3 bases are TGTGCCAGCAGCTTAAGCGGGGTGTCTAACACCGGGGAGCTGTTTTTT.